The T cell receptor beta chain described here comes from a study of blood T cell repertoires in COVID-19. Germline CDR1 and CDR2: LGHNT and FRNRAP. This CDR3 is built from 14 residues. After removal of 6 bases from V and 4 bases from J, the junction contained 8 bases not matched to a gene. The repertoire was sequenced with immunoSEQ multiplex PCR; TCRdb's copy has only in-frame clones and lacks some. The table records roughly 250,000 clones, 87% of them present only once. The clonotype was recovered from a woman aged 30 to 39 with acute COVID-19. The rearrangement joins TRBV12-5 to TRBJ1-2; 7 bases are a match to TRBD1. The sequenced sample consisted of PBMCs or T cells enriched from blood (not recorded which). The CDR3 DNA is TGTGCTAGTGGCCCGGACAGGACTTCCTATGGCTACACCTTC. Protein: CASGPDRTSYGYTF.